The source of this T cell receptor (beta chain) is a study of PD-1 blockade in classical Hodgkin lymphoma. Study outcomes and limitations: Some patients began nivolumab under 1 year after ASCT. These patients were excluded from later analyses. Repertoire differences lack defined causes, possibly disease activity or prior therapy.

Assay: immunoSEQ multiplex PCR; the TCRdb copy retains only in-frame clones and omits some. The table lists around 93,000 clones, about 77% of them singletons, with just under 9.5% in the top ten. This CDR3 has 16 amino acids. V lost 3 bases to trimming and J lost 7 bases, with 18 bases between them. Germline values: CDR1 MNHNS, CDR2 SASEGT. Time point of the sample: cycle 4 day 1 (C4D1), after 5 to 7 weeks of nivolumab. There was relapse after autologous stem cell transplantation in every patient, and there was variation in brentuximab vedotin exposure. There are many counts of this clone. What it binds is not known.

The chain employs TRBV6-1 and TRBJ1-4, with D perhaps TRBD1 (5 bases). The specimen was peripheral blood mononuclear cells (PBMCs), collected before the fourth cycle of nivolumab. The sequence was collected from a human donor with classical Hodgkin lymphoma. The CDR3 sequence: CASSEPGPGTGEKLFF. As DNA, the CDR3 is TGTGCCAGCAGTGAGCCGGGACCTGGGACGGGTGAAAAACTGTTTTTT.